This TCR beta chain came from a study of beta chain features in type 1 diabetes (dated by TCRdb to between 2018 and 2020). As for the study more broadly: Mean age, gender distribution, total cell number and subset yield were not different between patients and healthy donors. In the study, TCRB repertoires of sorted circulating CD4+ T cell subsets from recently diagnosed type 1 diabetes patients were compared with those of matched healthy donors. Whereas all 30 or so donors provided naive and central memory subsets, regulatory and stem cell-like memory subsets were isolated from just 8 patients and about 8 healthy donors. Across all samples, approximately 98,000,000 sorted cells were examined, and cell number per subset correlated strongly with RNA yield.

All of the isolated RNA was reverse transcribed with the High Capacity cDNA Reverse Transcription Kit, so expressed TCRB transcripts were sequenced. Deep immunoSEQ sequencing was performed on naive, central memory and regulatory T cell samples, with an average of about 3.57 million total reads per sample. After sorted cells were lysed in RLT buffer, RNA was extracted with DNase-treated RNeasy Micro or Mini kits, with the choice depending on cell number. Each cell subset was processed on its own to prevent cross-contamination, while patient and healthy donor samples were processed together. The immunoSEQ multiplex PCR was used to amplify TCRB sequences from cDNA, generating 87-bp fragments that spanned the CDR3 region. Sequencing of the amplicons was done on the Illumina HiSeq platform. The original methods were these. Synthetic template baselines were used to correct PCR bias computationally, reads within Hamming distance 2 were collapsed together, and singletons that could not be merged were discarded. Reads were aligned to IMGT to assign V, D and J genes, CDR3 length, and insertions or deletions at six rearrangement sites. Clonotype counts were normalized to sorted cell number within each subset before computing true diversity and Gini coefficients with the tcR R package. The overlap coefficient, calculated on TCRB nucleotide sequences, was used to quantify repertoire sharing. Out-of-frame TCRB sequences from naive cells were analyzed to stand in for the pre-selection repertoire. Sourced from immuneACCESS, this table was stored by TCRdb with only in-frame sequences that have V and J called. A share of the clones is absent; for the studies checked, an unresolved V gene accounts for under half, and the remainder has no known explanation. The V and J calls and clone size were taken over from that table, and D and trimming were inferred from the DNA. This sample holds just over 600,000 clones; roughly a sixth were observed only once. In total, the top ten clones hold 0.07% to 0.095% of the sample.

Overall study results and their limits: Only small numbers of individuals were included in the HLA sub-analyses, which left unresolved whether HLA type had any influence on TCRB rearrangement. Naive, central memory and regulatory TCRB repertoires appeared to be more alike among patients than among healthy donors. Because cDNA rather than genomic DNA was sequenced, highly expressing activated cells could have been over-represented, although no difference in activation and CD3 levels was found between groups. Type 1 diabetes patients showed a moderate but significant shortening of TCRB CDR3 length in all four CD4+ subsets. Fewer insertions and more nucleotide deletions at VDJ recombination sites were observed in patients with type 1 diabetes, implying thymic rearrangement abnormalities. PCR might favor shorter templates, but patient and control samples were amplified and corrected together, so any skew would affect both groups equally.

From each donor, a single peripheral blood sample of 100 to 150 mL on average was drawn into heparinised tubes. Naive, central memory, regulatory and stem cell-like memory CD4+ T cells were sorted on a BD FACSAria II using a panel including CD45RO, CCR7, CD25, CD127, CD95 and CD27. Every sorted population had a purity above 98%. Right away, PBMCs were isolated by Lymphoprep density gradient centrifugation and were stained directly, with no culture step. To minimize batch effects, samples were stained and sorted in pairs, one healthy donor with one patient per experiment. As encoded in the germline V gene (reference sequence), CDR1 is LNHDA while CDR2 is SQIVND. From the cysteine up to the phenylalanine, the CDR3 has a length of 14 residues. Just the 42-base CDR3 DNA is kept, in frame starting at base 1. The junction carries 12 bases between V and J, which are trimmed by 6 bases and 2 bases respectively.

Turning to this clone: No cognate antigen has been identified for it. Base quality data are lacking; no much larger clone is found one base away.

The V gene is TRBV19 and the J gene is TRBJ2-3, with TRBD2 perhaps the D gene, on 6 matching bases. The sequence came from a man aged 18 to 35 in good health. The sample comprised naive CD4+ T cells from blood. The label giving this sample's cell subset or site can be read as: true naive CD4+ T cells. The CDR3 in this case is CASRIIAATDTQYF. The nucleotide sequence is TGTGCCAGTAGAATAATAGCGGCCACAGATACGCAGTATTTT. Joined to the reference TRBV19 and TRBJ2-3 proteins, this CDR3 gives the full variable domain: DGGITQSPKYLFRKEGQNVTLSCEQNLNHDAMYWYRQDPGQGLRLIYYSQIVNDFQKGDIAEGYSVSREKKESFPLTVTSAQKNPTAFYLCASRIIAATDTQYFGPGTRLTVL.